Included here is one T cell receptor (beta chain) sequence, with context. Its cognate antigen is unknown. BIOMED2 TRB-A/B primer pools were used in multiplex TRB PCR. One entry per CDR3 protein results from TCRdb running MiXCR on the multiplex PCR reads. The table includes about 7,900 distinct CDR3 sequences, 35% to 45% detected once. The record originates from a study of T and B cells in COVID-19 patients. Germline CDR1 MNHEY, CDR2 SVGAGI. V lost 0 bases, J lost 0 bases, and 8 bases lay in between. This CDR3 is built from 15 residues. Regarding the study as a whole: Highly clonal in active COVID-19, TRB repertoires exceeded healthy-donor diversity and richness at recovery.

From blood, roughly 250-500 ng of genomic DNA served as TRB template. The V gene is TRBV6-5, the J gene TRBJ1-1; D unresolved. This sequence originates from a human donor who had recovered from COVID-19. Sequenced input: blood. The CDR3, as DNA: TGTGCCAGCAGTTACTCCGGGAATATGAACACTGAAGCTTTCTTT. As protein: CASSYSGNMNTEAFF.